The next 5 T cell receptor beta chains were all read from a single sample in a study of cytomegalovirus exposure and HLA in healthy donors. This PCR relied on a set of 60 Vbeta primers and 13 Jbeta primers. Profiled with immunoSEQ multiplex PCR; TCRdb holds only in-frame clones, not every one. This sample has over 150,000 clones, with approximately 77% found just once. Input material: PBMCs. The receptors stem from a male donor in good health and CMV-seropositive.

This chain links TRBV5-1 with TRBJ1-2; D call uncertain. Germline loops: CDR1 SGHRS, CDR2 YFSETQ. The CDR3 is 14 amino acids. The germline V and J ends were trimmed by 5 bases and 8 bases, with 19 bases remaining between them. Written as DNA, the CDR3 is TGCGCCAGCAGTACCGGGTGGGTCCGGGAAGGCTACACCTTC. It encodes CASSTGWVREGYTF.

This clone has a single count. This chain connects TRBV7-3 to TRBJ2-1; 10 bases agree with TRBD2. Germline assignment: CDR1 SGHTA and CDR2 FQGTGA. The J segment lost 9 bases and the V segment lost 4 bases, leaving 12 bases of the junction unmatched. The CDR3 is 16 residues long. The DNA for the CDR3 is TGTGCCAGCAGCTCTAGTGGACTAGCGGCCCGGGGTGAGCAGTTCTTC. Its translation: CASSSSGLAARGEQFF.

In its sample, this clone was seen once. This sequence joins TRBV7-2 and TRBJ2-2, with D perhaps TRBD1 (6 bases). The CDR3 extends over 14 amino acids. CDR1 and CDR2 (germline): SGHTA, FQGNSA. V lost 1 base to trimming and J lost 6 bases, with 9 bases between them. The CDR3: CASSLGSGAGELFF. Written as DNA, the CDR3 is TGTGCCAGCAGCTTAGGTTCAGGGGCCGGGGAGCTGTTTTTT. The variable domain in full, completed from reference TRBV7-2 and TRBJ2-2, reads GAGVSQSPSNKVTEKGKDVELRCDPISGHTALYWYRQSLGQGLEFLIYFQGNSAPDKSGLPSDRFSAERTGGSVSTLTIQRTQQEDSAVYLCASSLGSGAGELFFGEGSRLTVL.

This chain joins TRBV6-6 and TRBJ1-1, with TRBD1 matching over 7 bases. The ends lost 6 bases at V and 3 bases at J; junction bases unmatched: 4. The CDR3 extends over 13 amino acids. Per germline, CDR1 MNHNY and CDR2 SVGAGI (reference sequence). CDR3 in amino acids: CASRDREHTEAFF. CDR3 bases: TGTGCCAGCAGAGACAGGGAGCACACTGAAGCTTTCTTT.

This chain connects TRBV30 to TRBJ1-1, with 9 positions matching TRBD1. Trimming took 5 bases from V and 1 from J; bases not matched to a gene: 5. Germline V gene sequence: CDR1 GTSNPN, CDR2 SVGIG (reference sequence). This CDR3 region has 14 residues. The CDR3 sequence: CAWATGGGNTEAFF. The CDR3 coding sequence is TGTGCCTGGGCTACAGGGGGCGGGAACACTGAAGCTTTCTTT. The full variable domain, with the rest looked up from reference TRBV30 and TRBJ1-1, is SQTIHQWPATLVQPVGSPLSLECTVEGTSNPNLYWYRQAAGRGLQLLFYSVGIGQISSEVPQNLSASRPQDRQFILSSKKLLLSDSGFYLCAWATGGGNTEAFFGQGTRLTVV.